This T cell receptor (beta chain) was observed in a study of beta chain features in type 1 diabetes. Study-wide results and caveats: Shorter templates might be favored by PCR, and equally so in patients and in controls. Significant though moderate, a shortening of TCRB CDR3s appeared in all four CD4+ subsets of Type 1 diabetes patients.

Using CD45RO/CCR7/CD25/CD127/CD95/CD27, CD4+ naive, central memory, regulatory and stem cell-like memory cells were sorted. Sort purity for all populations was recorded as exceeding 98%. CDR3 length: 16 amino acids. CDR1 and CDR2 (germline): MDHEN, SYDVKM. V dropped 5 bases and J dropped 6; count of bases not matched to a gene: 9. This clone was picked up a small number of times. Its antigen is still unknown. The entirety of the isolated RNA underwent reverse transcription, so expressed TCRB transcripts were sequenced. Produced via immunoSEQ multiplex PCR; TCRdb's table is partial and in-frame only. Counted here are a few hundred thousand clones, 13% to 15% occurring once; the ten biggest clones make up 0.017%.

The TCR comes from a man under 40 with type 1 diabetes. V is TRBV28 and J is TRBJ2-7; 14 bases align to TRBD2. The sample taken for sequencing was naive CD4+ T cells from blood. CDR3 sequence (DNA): TGTGCCAGCAGTCTGGGGACTAGCGGGAGTAACGGCGAGCAGTACTTC. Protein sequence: CASSLGTSGSNGEQYF.